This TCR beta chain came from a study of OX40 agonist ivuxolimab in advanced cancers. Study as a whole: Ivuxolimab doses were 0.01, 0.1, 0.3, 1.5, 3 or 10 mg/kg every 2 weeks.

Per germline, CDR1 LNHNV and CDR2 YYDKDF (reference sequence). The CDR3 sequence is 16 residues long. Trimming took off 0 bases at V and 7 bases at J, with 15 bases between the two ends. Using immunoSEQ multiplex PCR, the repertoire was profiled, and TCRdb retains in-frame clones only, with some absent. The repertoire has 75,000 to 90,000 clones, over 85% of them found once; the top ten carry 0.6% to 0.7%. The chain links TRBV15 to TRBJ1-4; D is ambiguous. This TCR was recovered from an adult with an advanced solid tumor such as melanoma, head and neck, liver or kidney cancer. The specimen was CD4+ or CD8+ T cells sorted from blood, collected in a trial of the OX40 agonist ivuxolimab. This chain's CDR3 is CATSRDQQRASEKLFF. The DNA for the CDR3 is TGTGCCACCAGCAGAGATCAGCAGCGGGCAAGTGAAAAACTGTTTTTT.